Below are 23 T cell receptor beta chains sequenced from a single sample in a study of blood T cells in healthy people across ages. PCR was performed a second time for roughly 7 to 11 cycles using a sample-barcoded 5' primer and a J-beta primer mix. Using its own MiXCR run on the 5' RACE reads, TCRdb lists one record per CDR3 protein. The data show some 900,000 distinct CDR3 sequences, 29% seen once. The sequenced material came from blood. These TCRs come from a woman older than 75 in good health.

CDR3 DNA sequence: TGTGCCAGCTCAAAAGGCGGGGAGCTGTTTTTT. Its translation: CASSKGGELFF. V is TRBV7-6 and J is TRBJ2-2; D remains unclear. The CDR3 totals 11 residues. The germline V gene has CDR1 SGHVS and CDR2 FNYEAQ. The ends were cut back, 8 bases at V and 7 bases at J, with 8 bases in the middle.

This rearrangement joins TRBV9 to TRBJ1-2; 8 bases match TRBD1. V lost 3 bases, J lost 5 bases, and 15 bases stayed unmatched. Germline CDR1 reads SGDLS; CDR2 reads YYNGEE. The CDR3 sequence is 17 residues long. In DNA, the CDR3 is TGTGCCAGCAGCGCGACAGGGGCGACATTATCGATTTATGGCTACACCTTC. Translating it yields CASSATGATLSIYGYTF.

The sample holds many counts of this clonotype. The CDR3 region is CSVVNRGGTDTQYF. DNA of the CDR3: TGCAGCGTTGTTAACAGGGGCGGAACAGATACGCAGTATTTT. The chain combines TRBV29-1 with TRBJ2-3, with TRBD1 identical over 7 bases. The CDR3 is 14 residues long. CDR1 and CDR2 (germline): SQVTM, ANQGSEA. Trimming took 4 bases from V and 3 from J; bases not matched to a gene: 7.

The sample holds a few counts of this clonotype. The J gene is TRBJ1-2, the V gene TRBV28; D is perhaps TRBD1 (6 bases). The CDR3 has 14 residues. V lost 8 bases, J lost 5 bases, and 18 bases lay in between. From germline, CDR1 is MDHEN and CDR2 SYDVKM. CDR3 DNA: TGTGCCAGCGGGGGCGCGAATTCCGCTTATGGCTACACCTTC. Its protein product is CASGGANSAYGYTF.

This clonotype was seen repeatedly, ten times or more. The V call is TRBV6-2 or TRBV6-3, the J call TRBJ2-4; the D gene is possibly TRBD1 (5 bases). CDR1 and CDR2 from the germline V gene are MNHEY and SVGEGT. V dropped 2 bases and J dropped 6 bases, with 17 bases sitting between them. The CDR3 loop spans 16 amino acids. The CDR3 DNA follows: TGTGCCAGCAGTTACCAGGGCGGTCCGCGAAGAAACATTCAGTACTTC. Protein sequence: CASSYQGGPRRNIQYF.

In its sample, this clonotype was seen a few times. The genes are TRBV6-5 and TRBJ2-5, with TRBD1 matching over 8 bases. Germline CDR1 reads MNHEY; CDR2 reads SVGAGI. The CDR3 covers 16 residues. V was clipped by 0 bases and J by 11 bases; unmatched bases: 14. CDR3 residues: CASSYSATPGGNEQYF. CDR3 nucleotides: TGTGCCAGCAGTTACTCTGCTACCCCAGGGGGCAATGAGCAGTACTTC.

This clonotype was detected ten times or more. V and J are TRBV20-1 and TRBJ2-7; 7 nucleotides match TRBD1. Germline CDR1 is DFQATT and CDR2 is SNEGSKA (reference sequence). The ends lost 5 bases at V and 6 bases at J; junction bases unmatched: 7. The CDR3 is 12 residues long. This CDR3 is CSARQGYREQYF. CDR3 nucleotides: TGCAGTGCTCGACAGGGCTATCGCGAGCAGTACTTC.

The sample holds many counts of this clonotype. The chain recombines TRBV6-5 with TRBJ1-2, with TRBD1 as a possible D gene (5 bases). Trimming took 2 bases from V and 9 from J, leaving 13 bases between them. CDR1 is MNHEY, CDR2 SVGAGI, per germline. This CDR3 spans 13 amino acids. The CDR3 sequence: CASSYGRDGRYTF. CDR3 nucleotides: TGTGCCAGCAGTTACGGGAGGGACGGTCGCTACACCTTC.

The rearrangement joins TRBV12-3 or TRBV12-4 to TRBJ2-1; the match to TRBD2 covers 9 bases. The CDR3 is 15 amino acids. The trim removed 1 base at V and 9 bases at J, leaving 7 bases unmatched. The DNA of the CDR3 is TGTGCCAGCAGTTTAGGTCGACTAGCGGCGGGTGAGCAGTTCTTC. Protein: CASSLGRLAAGEQFF.

This clonotype came up many times. The J gene is TRBJ2-5, the V gene TRBV5-1; perhaps TRBD1 as D (6 bases). The CDR3 is made up of 12 amino acids. CDR1 is SGHRS, CDR2 YFSETQ, per germline. V lost 5 bases and J lost 4, with 9 bases in between. The CDR3 sequence is CASRQGTETQYF. The CDR3 region has the DNA TGCGCCAGCAGACAGGGTACAGAGACCCAGTACTTC.

This clonotype was seen only a few times. The chain combines TRBV5-1 with TRBJ1-4; D remains ambiguous. This CDR3 contains 14 residues. Germline lookup yields CDR1 SGHRS and CDR2 YFSETQ. With 4 bases removed from V and 0 bases from J, the gap between germline ends came to 7 bases. The CDR3 nucleotides read TGCGCCAGCAGCCCCGACTCAACTAATGAAAAACTGTTTTTT. Its translation is CASSPDSTNEKLFF. The variable domain in full, with the rest retrieved from reference TRBV5-1 and TRBJ1-4, is KAGVTQTPRYLIKTRGQQVTLSCSPISGHRSVSWYQQTPGQGLQFLFEYFSETQRNKGNFPGRFSGRQFSNSRSEMNVSTLELGDSALYLCASSPDSTNEKLFFGSGTQLSVL.

The gene calls are TRBV10-3 and TRBJ2-3; D call uncertain. This CDR3 contains 13 residues. V lost 7 bases and J 3 bases, leaving 11 bases between the germline ends. Germline CDR1 reads ENHRY; CDR2 reads SYGVKD. In DNA, the CDR3 is TGTGCCATCAAGGGATCGGCGACAGATACGCAGTATTTT. Translation: CAIKGSATDTQYF.

This sequence joins TRBV12-3 or TRBV12-4 and TRBJ1-1, with unresolved D. CDR3 size: 15 residues. Trimming cost V 4 bases and J 1 base, with 13 bases left between them. CDR3 sequence: CASSSARLGNTEAFF. CDR3 sequence (DNA): TGTGCCAGCAGTTCCGCCAGGCTGGGGAACACTGAAGCTTTCTTT.

A word on this clonotype: This sequence may be a read error, since a much larger clone differs from it by one base. V gene TRBV7-9 combines with J gene TRBJ2-7, with 7 bases identical to TRBD1. The germline V gene encodes CDR1 SEHNR and CDR2 FQNEAQ (reference sequence). CDR3 length: 16 residues. Trimming at V came to 1 base and at J to 7 bases, leaving 13 bases not matched to a gene. Here the CDR3 reads CASSLGQGNPYNEQYF. The CDR3, as DNA: TGTGCCAGCAGCTTAGGACAGGGCAACCCCTACAATGAGCAGTACTTC.

The gene calls are TRBV6-5 and TRBJ2-3, with 13 bases identical to TRBD2. J lost 0 bases, V lost 2 bases, and 14 bases had no gene match. CDR1 is MNHEY, CDR2 SVGAGI, per germline. The CDR3 spans 21 residues. Here the CDR3 reads CASSYKGLAGATTTSTDTQYF. The CDR3 nucleotides are TGTGCCAGCAGTTACAAAGGACTAGCGGGAGCGACGACAACCAGCACAGATACGCAGTATTTT.

Note on this clonotype: A much more abundant neighbour one base away suggests this may be a read error. CDR3 amino acids: CASSHNWSPPQETQYF. The CDR3 region has the DNA TGCGCCAGCAGCCACAATTGGAGTCCCCCACAAGAGACCCAGTACTTC. The chain is built from TRBV4-3 and TRBJ2-5, with D hard to call. The CDR3 totals 16 residues. Between the trimmed V and J ends, which lost 3 bases and 2 bases, there was a span of 16 bases. CDR1 LGHNA and CDR2 YSLEER come from the germline V gene.

This clonotype was detected only a few times. Being one base from a much bigger clone, this may be a read error. The chain carries TRBV7-9 and TRBJ2-1; a weak D match, TRBD2 (6 bases). Trimming took off 4 bases at V and 3 bases at J, with 10 bases between the two ends. There are 14 residues in the CDR3. Germline V gene lookup returns CDR1 SEHNR and CDR2 FQNEAQ (reference sequence). The CDR3 loop reads CASSWRGIYNEQFF. CDR3 in DNA: TGTGCCAGCAGCTGGAGGGGCATCTACAATGAGCAGTTCTTC.

The table lists this clonotype with many counts. The chain has TRBV28 and TRBJ2-7, with 7 bases lining up with TRBD2. The ends lost 10 bases at V and 0 bases at J; junction bases unmatched: 18. The CDR3 is 17 amino acids. The germline gives CDR1 MDHEN, CDR2 SYDVKM. CDR3 in amino acids: CATKFPLGGGSSYEQYF. CDR3 nucleotides: TGTGCCACCAAATTTCCTTTGGGCGGGGGAAGCTCCTACGAGCAGTACTTC.

Remarks on this clonotype: A much larger clone differs from this one at a single base, so this may be a read error. The chain links TRBV10-3 to TRBJ2-1; D unresolved. Germline V gene lookup returns CDR1 ENHRY and CDR2 SYGVKD. Deletions cut 0 bases from V and 10 bases from J, with 13 bases between. CDR3 size: 14 residues. This CDR3 reads CAISESEGSYEQFF. CDR3 bases: TGTGCCATCAGTGAGTCAGAAGGGTCCTACGAGCAGTTCTTC.

In the case of this clonotype: This may stem from a read error, because a much larger clone lies one nucleotide away. The chain employs TRBV20-1 and TRBJ2-3, with D possibly TRBD1 on 5 matching bases. Germline CDR1 and CDR2: DFQATT and SNEGSKA (reference sequence). V was trimmed by 0 bases and J by 8 bases, leaving 12 bases between them. This CDR3 spans 13 amino acids. CDR3 nucleotide sequence: TGCAGTGCTAGAGATCACAGGTGCCCTACGCAGTATTTT. Protein product: CSARDHRCPTQYF.

A few counts support this clonotype. The chain uses TRBV5-1 and TRBJ2-6; D may match TRBD1 or TRBD2 (5 bases each). Germline CDR1 reads SGHRS; CDR2 reads YFSETQ. CDR3 length: 15 residues. V was cut by 3 bases and J by 1 base, with 8 bases left in between. This chain's CDR3 is CASSYRTSGANVLTF. CDR3 nucleotides: TGCGCCAGCAGCTACAGGACTTCTGGGGCCAACGTCCTGACTTTC.

The sample holds a few counts of this clonotype. The J gene is TRBJ2-2, the V gene TRBV5-1, with a possible D match to TRBD1 (5 bases). The CDR3 length is 15 residues. V lost 2 bases to trimming and J lost 4 bases, with 12 bases between them. CDR1 is SGHRS and CDR2 is YFSETQ in the germline V gene. Written as DNA, the CDR3 is TGCGCCAGCAGCTTACAGGTTGGGGCCACCGGGGAGCTGTTTTTT. Translated: CASSLQVGATGELFF.

The chain couples TRBV6-1 to TRBJ2-7, with TRBD2 as a possible D gene (5 bases). This CDR3 is built from 15 residues. Germline V gives CDR1 MNHNS, CDR2 SASEGT. Trimming shortened V by 7 bases and J by 1 base, and 17 bases separated the two germline ends. The CDR3 DNA sequence: TGTGCCAGCACTTTCGCGGGTCGCTCTTCCTACGAGCAGTACTTC. The encoded protein is CASTFAGRSSYEQYF.